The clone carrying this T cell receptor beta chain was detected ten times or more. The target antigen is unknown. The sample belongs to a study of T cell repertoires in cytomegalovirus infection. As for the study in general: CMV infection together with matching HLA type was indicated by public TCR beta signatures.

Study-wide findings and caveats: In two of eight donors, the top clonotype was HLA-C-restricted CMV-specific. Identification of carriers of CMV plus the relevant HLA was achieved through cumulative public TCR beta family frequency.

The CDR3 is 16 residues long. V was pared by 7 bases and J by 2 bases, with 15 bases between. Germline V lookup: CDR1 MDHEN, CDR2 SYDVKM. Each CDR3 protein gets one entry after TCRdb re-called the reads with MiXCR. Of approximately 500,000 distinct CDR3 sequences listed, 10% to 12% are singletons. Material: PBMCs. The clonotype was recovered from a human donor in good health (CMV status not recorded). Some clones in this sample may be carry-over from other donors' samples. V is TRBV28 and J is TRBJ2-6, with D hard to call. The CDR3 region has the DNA TGTGCCAGCATCCATCGTGGGGTAACTGGGGCCAACGTCCTGACTTTC. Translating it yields CASIHRGVTGANVLTF.